A single T cell receptor beta chain is shown here with its context. Its antigen is unidentified. As to time point: after dendritic cell vaccination, including at tumor progression/relapse. The data belong to a study of glioma-infiltrating T cells after dendritic cell vaccination. CDR1 is SEHNR and CDR2 is FQNEAQ in the germline V gene (reference sequence). The V segment lost 5 bases and the J segment 9 bases; nucleotides outside the gene matches: 9. The CDR3 contains 14 residues. Study-wide findings and caveats: Only a small number of patients had complete blood and tumor samples.

Generated by immunoSEQ multiplex PCR, the TCRdb table keeps only in-frame clones and is missing some. The sample consists of more than 55,000 clones, 85% to 90% of them appearing once. The genes are TRBV7-9 and TRBJ2-3, with 9 bases fitting TRBD2. Here the sequenced sample was blood, taken after dendritic cell vaccination. This receptor was obtained from a human donor with glioblastoma. In DNA form, the CDR3 reads TGTGCCAGCAGCGATAGCGGGGGAATTGACACGCAGTATTTT. As protein: CASSDSGGIDTQYF.